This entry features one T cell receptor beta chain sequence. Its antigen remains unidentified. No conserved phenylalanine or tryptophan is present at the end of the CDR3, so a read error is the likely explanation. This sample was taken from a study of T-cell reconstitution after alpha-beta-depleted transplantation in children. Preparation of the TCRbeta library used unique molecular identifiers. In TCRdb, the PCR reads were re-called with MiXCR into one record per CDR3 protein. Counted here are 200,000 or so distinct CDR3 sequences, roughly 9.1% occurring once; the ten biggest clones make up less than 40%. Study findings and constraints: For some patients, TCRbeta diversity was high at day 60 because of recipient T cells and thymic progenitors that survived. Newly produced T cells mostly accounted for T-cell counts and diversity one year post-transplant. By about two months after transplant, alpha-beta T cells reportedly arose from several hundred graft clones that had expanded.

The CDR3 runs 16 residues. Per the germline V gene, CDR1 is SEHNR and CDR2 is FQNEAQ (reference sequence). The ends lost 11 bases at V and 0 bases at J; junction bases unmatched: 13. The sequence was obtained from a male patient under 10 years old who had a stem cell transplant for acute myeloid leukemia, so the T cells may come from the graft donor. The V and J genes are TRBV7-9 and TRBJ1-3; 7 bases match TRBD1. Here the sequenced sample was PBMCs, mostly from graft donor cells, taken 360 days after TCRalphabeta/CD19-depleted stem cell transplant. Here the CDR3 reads CAGRRTGNYSGNTIYS. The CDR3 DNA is TGTGCCGGCCGACGGACAGGCAACTACTCTGGAAACACCATATATTCT.